Following are 26 T cell receptor beta chains from one sample sequenced in a study of blood T cell repertoires in COVID-19. Data came from immunoSEQ multiplex PCR; TCRdb stores just in-frame clones and leaves some out. The repertoire holds 150,000 to 200,000 clones, with around four fifths as singletons. Sequenced: peripheral blood. The receptors come from a woman aged 30 to 39 with acute or convalescent COVID-19.

The genes are TRBV9 and TRBJ2-3; 8 nucleotides agree with TRBD1. With 3 bases clipped from V and 5 bases from J, the junction kept 5 bases outside the gene matches. The CDR3 has 14 amino acids. Germline V lookup: CDR1 SGDLS, CDR2 YYNGEE. CDR3 residues: CASSEETGVDTQYF. CDR3 sequence (DNA): TGTGCCAGCAGCGAGGAGACAGGGGTAGATACGCAGTATTTT.

The rearrangement joins TRBV29-1 to TRBJ2-7; perhaps TRBD2 as D (6 bases). Germline assignment: CDR1 SQVTM and CDR2 ANQGSEA. This CDR3 spans 13 amino acids. The V end lost 3 bases, the J end lost 3 bases, and 12 bases lay between the germline ends. The chain's CDR3 is CSVDGGSDYEQYF. The CDR3 region has the DNA TGCAGCGTTGATGGGGGGTCCGACTACGAGCAGTACTTC.

The chain uses TRBV28 and TRBJ1-4; 9 nucleotides align to TRBD1. The CDR3 spans 15 residues. Germline V CDR1 and CDR2: MDHEN, SYDVKM. The ends lost 5 bases at V and 7 bases at J; junction bases unmatched: 8. This CDR3 is CASSEQGAQGEKLFF. The CDR3, as DNA: TGTGCCAGCAGTGAACAGGGGGCGCAAGGTGAAAAACTGTTTTTT.

This chain connects TRBV19 to TRBJ1-2; TRBD1 is a possible D gene (6 bases). The V gene's germline CDR1 is LNHDA and CDR2 SQIVND (reference sequence). The CDR3 has 17 residues. V lost 7 bases and J lost 5, with 26 bases in between. The CDR3 spells CASTTRGSGPSSYGYTF. The CDR3 DNA follows: TGTGCCAGTACCACAAGGGGGTCAGGTCCCTCCTCTTATGGCTACACCTTC.

This clone was seen once. The chain links TRBV30 to TRBJ2-3, with TRBD2 identical over 15 bases. J was trimmed by 2 bases and V by 5 bases; bases with no gene match: 2. The CDR3 contains 15 residues. The V gene's germline CDR1 is GTSNPN and CDR2 SVGIG (reference sequence). The CDR3 is CAWGLAGGPTDTQYF. The CDR3 nucleotides are TGTGCCTGGGGACTAGCGGGAGGGCCCACAGATACGCAGTATTTT.

The chain carries TRBV29-1 and TRBJ1-4; D is possibly TRBD1 (5 bases). The CDR3 sequence is 11 residues long. Germline CDR1 reads SQVTM; CDR2 reads ANQGSEA. With 3 bases removed from V and 7 bases from J, the gap between germline ends came to 6 bases. The CDR3 is CSVDTGEKLFF. The CDR3 nucleotides read TGCAGCGTTGACACAGGTGAAAAACTGTTTTTT.

This sequence joins TRBV11-2 and TRBJ2-1, with TRBD2 matching 8 bases. This CDR3 comprises 16 residues. With V trimmed by 1 base and J by 4 bases, 6 bases remained unmatched. Germline V gene lookup returns CDR1 SGHAT and CDR2 FQNNGV. The CDR3 here is CASSLASSGAYNEQFF. The CDR3 DNA follows: TGTGCCAGCAGCTTAGCGAGTAGCGGGGCATACAATGAGCAGTTCTTC.

The sample holds many counts of this clone. The chain carries TRBV7-9 and TRBJ2-1; weak D call: TRBD1 (6 bases). Germline CDR1 SEHNR, CDR2 FQNEAQ (reference sequence). The V and J ends lost 5 bases and 8 bases respectively, with 22 bases between them. The CDR3 covers 16 residues. CDR3 residues: CASSPSRSGQSHEQFF. CDR3 DNA: TGTGCCAGCAGCCCCTCGAGATCGGGACAATCCCATGAGCAGTTCTTC.

The rearrangement uses TRBV29-1 and TRBJ2-3; perhaps TRBD2 as D (6 bases). CDR1 and CDR2 (germline): SQVTM, ANQGSEA. The CDR3 length is 13 residues. V was cut by 6 bases and J by 11 bases, with 21 bases left in between. CDR3 protein: CSVLLAKPGGQYF. CDR3 sequence (DNA): TGCAGCGTACTGCTCGCCAAACCCGGGGGGCAGTATTTT.

Points on this clone: The sample contains more than one DNA sequence encoding this CDR3. This rearrangement joins TRBV5-1 to TRBJ2-3; 8 bases match TRBD2. In germline, CDR1 is SGHRS, CDR2 YFSETQ. CDR3 length: 14 amino acids. V shed 0 bases and J 6 bases; nucleotides not matched to a gene: 3. The CDR3 DNA reads as TGCGCCAGCAGCTTGGCGGGGGGGCGGGATACGCAGTATTTT. It yields the protein CASSLAGGRDTQYF.

This clone was seen just once. This chain joins TRBV9 and TRBJ1-2; 7 nucleotides align to TRBD1. Germline V gene data show CDR1 as SGDLS and CDR2 as YYNGEE. There are 13 residues in the CDR3. V trimming: 3 bases; J trimming: 8 bases; junction bases outside the gene matches: 7. CDR3 nucleotide sequence: TGTGCCAGCAGCGGACAGGGAGGTAGAGGCTACACCTTC. Translated, it gives CASSGQGGRGYTF. The full variable domain, with the rest looked up from reference TRBV9 and TRBJ1-2, is DSGVTQTPKHLITATGQRVTLRCSPRSGDLSVYWYQQSLDQGLQFLIQYYNGEERAKGNILERFSAQQFPDLHSELNLSSLELGDSALYFCASSGQGGRGYTFGSGTRLTVV.

The chain has TRBV29-1 and TRBJ1-5, with D unresolved. CDR1 and CDR2 (germline): SQVTM, ANQGSEA. This CDR3 region has 13 residues. V lost 5 bases and J lost 4, with 12 bases in between. Here the CDR3 reads CSVLGPLNQPQHF. The DNA of the CDR3 is TGCAGCGTTCTGGGCCCTTTAAATCAGCCCCAGCATTTT.

This chain links TRBV28 with TRBJ2-5; TRBD1 might be the D (5 bases). The CDR3 has 16 amino acids. V lost 2 bases and J 2 bases, leaving 15 bases between the germline ends. CDR1 is MDHEN and CDR2 is SYDVKM in the germline V gene. CDR3 coding DNA: TGTGCCAGCAGTTTAGCCGTCTGGGGCCAGCAAGAGACCCAGTACTTC. This encodes CASSLAVWGQQETQYF.

The chain employs TRBV5-5 and TRBJ1-6, with D perhaps matching TRBD1 (6 bases). The CDR3 is 14 residues long. V was pared by 7 bases and J by 5 bases, with 13 bases between. Germline CDR1 and CDR2: SGHKS and YYEKEE (reference sequence). The CDR3 DNA sequence: TGTGCCAGCTCCGGCGGGGGCGATAATTCACCCCTCCACTTT. Amino acids: CASSGGGDNSPLHF.

The chain combines TRBV2 with TRBJ2-3, with D tentatively TRBD2 (5 bases). Germline-derived CDR1 and CDR2 are SNHLY and FYNNEI. This CDR3 comprises 15 residues. V was cut by 3 bases and J by 0 bases, with 10 bases left in between. The CDR3 bases are TGTGCCAGCAGTGACCAGCGGACTAGCACAGATACGCAGTATTTT. Translation: CASSDQRTSTDTQYF.

The gene calls are TRBV4-1 and TRBJ2-4; a possible D gene is TRBD1 (6 bases). Germline CDR1 MGHRA, CDR2 YSYEKL. CDR3 length: 18 residues. The ends were cut back, 3 bases at V and 9 bases at J, with 27 bases in the middle. CDR3 sequence: CASSHLLPQGKRVGIQYF. The CDR3 DNA is TGCGCCAGCAGCCACCTTCTCCCACAGGGAAAAAGGGTGGGCATTCAGTACTTC.

This clone was observed a handful of times. This chain joins TRBV5-1 and TRBJ2-2; the D gene is possibly TRBD1 (6 bases). This CDR3 spans 16 amino acids. Trimming took 0 bases from V and 5 from J, leaving 14 bases between them. Germline CDR1 is SGHRS and CDR2 is YFSETQ. CDR3 sequence (DNA): TGCGCCAGCAGCTTGGATCAGGGGCTGCGGACCGGGGAGCTGTTTTTT. Its translation is CASSLDQGLRTGELFF.

CDR3 DNA: TGTGCCAGCAGCCTGATGGACGGGAGCTCCTACGAGCAGTACTTC. It translates to CASSLMDGSSYEQYF. The rearrangement links TRBV9 to TRBJ2-7, with a tentative D call TRBD2 (6 bases). Trimming removed 4 bases from V and 0 bases from J, with 14 bases in between. Germline CDR1 reads SGDLS; CDR2 reads YYNGEE. CDR3 length: 15 amino acids.

A few counts support this clone. V gene TRBV6-1 combines with J gene TRBJ1-3, with 7 bases lining up with TRBD1. The CDR3 is 16 amino acids. Losses at the gene ends were 3 bases for V and 0 bases for J; bases not matched to a gene: 5. Germline V gene sequence: CDR1 MNHNS, CDR2 SASEGT. The CDR3 nucleotides are TGTGCCAGCAGTGATCGGACAGGAAGCTCTGGAAACACCATATATTTT. Encoded protein: CASSDRTGSSGNTIYF.

The chain combines TRBV28 with TRBJ1-1; TRBD1 is a possible D gene (5 bases). Germline V lookup: CDR1 MDHEN, CDR2 SYDVKM. The CDR3 runs 14 residues. The V and J ends lost 2 bases and 4 bases respectively, with 11 bases between them. CDR3 DNA: TGTGCCAGCAGTTTACATCAGGGTGGCACTGAAGCTTTCTTT. It yields the protein CASSLHQGGTEAFF.

This clone occurred a few times. The chain links TRBV14 to TRBJ1-1; 7 bases agree with TRBD1. The germline gives CDR1 SGHDN, CDR2 FVKESK. The CDR3 covers 18 residues. V trimming: 1 base; J trimming: 5 bases; junction bases outside the gene matches: 16. CDR3 sequence: CASSQAAGEGAFWTEAFF. CDR3 nucleotides: TGTGCCAGCAGCCAAGCGGCGGGTGAGGGGGCGTTTTGGACTGAAGCTTTCTTT. Complete variable domain (other parts from reference TRBV14 and TRBJ1-1): EAGVTQFPSHSVIEKGQTVTLRCDPISGHDNLYWYRRVMGKEIKFLLHFVKESKQDESGMPNNRFLAERTGGTYSTLKVQPAELEDSGVYFCASSQAAGEGAFWTEAFFGQGTRLTVV.

In DNA, the CDR3 is TGTGCCAGCTCACCAAAACAGGGCGGTGGCACTGAAGCTTTCTTT. It translates to CASSPKQGGGTEAFF. The J gene is TRBJ1-1, the V gene TRBV18, with D tentatively TRBD1 (6 bases). Germline loops: CDR1 KGHSH, CDR2 LQKENI. The CDR3 is 15 amino acids. V was shortened by 2 bases and J by 4 bases, with 14 bases between the two germline ends. Complete variable domain (other parts from reference TRBV18 and TRBJ1-1): NAGVMQNPRHLVRRRGQEARLRCSPMKGHSHVYWYRQLPEEGLKFMVYLQKENIIDESGMPKERFSAEFPKEGPSILRIQQVVRGDSAAYFCASSPKQGGGTEAFFGQGTRLTVV.

This clone was observed once. The chain is built from TRBV4-2 and TRBJ2-7; 7 bases map to TRBD1. The V gene end was trimmed by 5 bases and the J gene end by 2 bases; junction bases not matched to a gene: 18. The CDR3 sequence is 18 residues long. Germline lookup yields CDR1 LGHNA and CDR2 YNFKEQ. The CDR3 is CASSSGRDSETLAYEQYF. In DNA, the CDR3 is TGTGCCAGCAGCTCCGGCCGGGACAGCGAGACCTTAGCCTACGAGCAGTACTTC.

V gene TRBV7-6 combines with J gene TRBJ2-7; 11 bases are shared with TRBD2. Germline V CDR1 and CDR2: SGHVS, FNYEAQ. V trimming: 3 bases; J trimming: 6 bases; junction bases outside the gene matches: 13. This CDR3 is 17 amino acids long. The CDR3 region has the DNA TGTGCCAGCAGCTTTTCGTTCCCCGGACTAGCGGGTGGCGAGCAGTACTTC. Protein: CASSFSFPGLAGGEQYF.

The rearrangement uses TRBV19 and TRBJ2-2, with 9 nucleotides matching TRBD1. The CDR3 has 15 residues. Germline V gene data show CDR1 as LNHDA and CDR2 as SQIVND (reference sequence). V lost 10 bases and J lost 6; bases outside the gene matches: 12. CDR3 nucleotides: TGTGCCACCAAACTCCGGGACAGGGATTCCGGGGAGCTGTTTTTT. This sequence encodes CATKLRDRDSGELFF.

The rearrangement joins TRBV19 to TRBJ1-1; no reliable D call. This CDR3 has 16 residues. Germline V lookup: CDR1 LNHDA, CDR2 SQIVND (reference sequence). V lost 5 bases and J lost 2, with 18 bases in between. CDR3 protein: CASSSSGLKTNTEAFF. In DNA, the CDR3 is TGTGCCAGTAGTTCTTCGGGGTTAAAAACTAACACTGAAGCTTTCTTT.